The sequence of this T cell receptor (beta chain) was determined in a study of T cell repertoires in aging, cancer and after chemotherapy. The overall study: Chronic lymphocytic leukemia patients on fludarabine- or bendamustine-based regimens gave paired samples before and after chemotherapy.

Comment on this clonotype: Its matching antigen is unknown.

Amplification of TCR beta used genomic DNA extracted from peripheral blood. The V end lost 0 bases, the J end lost 1 base, and 14 bases lay between the germline ends. The CDR3 has 17 amino acids. Germline lookup yields CDR1 LNHDA and CDR2 SQIVND (reference sequence). Findings of the study overall: In healthy donors, age-related TCR diversity loss mainly reflected lost richness. Lymphoid organ infiltration in hematological cancer patients may impair thymic emigration or peripheral T cell expansion. In each cancer cohort, median generation probability increased across chemotherapy, suggesting thymic output rebounded.

TRB rearrangements spanning V, D and J were amplified using mixed TRB-A/B primers. TCRdb re-derived calls from the multiplex PCR reads in MiXCR, one entry per CDR3 protein. Of thousands of distinct CDR3 sequences listed, roughly 40% are singletons. Material: blood. This chain links TRBV19 with TRBJ2-3; TRBD2 is a possible D gene (6 bases). This receptor was obtained from a human donor with a blood cancer. This CDR3 is CASSIDIWGGGTDTQYF. CDR3 sequence (DNA): TGTGCCAGTAGTATAGATATTTGGGGCGGGGGCACAGATACGCAGTATTTT.